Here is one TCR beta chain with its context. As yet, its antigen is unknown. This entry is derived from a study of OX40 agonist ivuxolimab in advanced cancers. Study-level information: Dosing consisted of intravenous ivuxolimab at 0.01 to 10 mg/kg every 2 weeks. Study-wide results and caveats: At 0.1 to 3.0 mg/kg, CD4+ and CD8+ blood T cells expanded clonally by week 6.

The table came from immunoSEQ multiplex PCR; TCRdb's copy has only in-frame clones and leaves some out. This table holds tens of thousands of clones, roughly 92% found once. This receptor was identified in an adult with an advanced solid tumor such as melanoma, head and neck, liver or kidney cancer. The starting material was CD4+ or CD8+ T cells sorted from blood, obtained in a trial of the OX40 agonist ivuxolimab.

The CDR3 spells CASGLGLSSGANVLTF. DNA of the CDR3: TGTGCCAGCGGACTCGGACTGTCCTCTGGGGCCAACGTCCTGACTTTC. V gene TRBV5-6 combines with J gene TRBJ2-6; TRBD2 might be the D (5 bases). Germline-derived CDR1 and CDR2 are SGHDT and YYEEEE. V was pared by 7 bases and J by 0 bases, with 14 bases between. This CDR3 region has 16 residues.